The 13 T cell receptor beta chains below come from one sample, sequenced in a study of T cell responses to AZD1222 COVID-19 vaccine. The assay was immunoSEQ multiplex PCR, and TCRdb's table has in-frame clones only and misses some. The sample yields under 150,000 clones, roughly nine tenths seen once. The sample was peripheral blood, taken on day 0 of AZD1222 vaccination. These receptors were taken from an adult in good health.

The V gene is TRBV20-1, the J gene TRBJ1-5, with D possibly TRBD1 on 5 matching bases. The CDR3 runs 11 residues. Germline CDR1 DFQATT, CDR2 SNEGSKA (reference sequence). CDR3 protein: CAAPERGPQHF. In DNA form, the CDR3 reads TGCGCAGCCCCCGAAAGGGGGCCCCAGCATTTT.

The CDR3 spells CASSIGLAEPYEQYF. The CDR3 nucleotides are TGTGCCAGTAGTATCGGGCTAGCAGAACCCTACGAGCAGTACTTC. This chain joins TRBV19 and TRBJ2-7; weak D call: TRBD2 (5 bases). The CDR3 is 15 residues long. Trimming shortened V by 3 bases and J by 2 bases, and 14 bases separated the two germline ends. Per germline, CDR1 LNHDA and CDR2 SQIVND (reference sequence).

This clone appeared a single time. The CDR3, as DNA: TGTGCCAGCAGTTTAGCGGGAACAGGGGCCTACGAGCAGTACTTC. Its translation is CASSLAGTGAYEQYF. V gene TRBV27 combines with J gene TRBJ2-7, with a tentative D call TRBD1 (7 bases). In germline, CDR1 is MNHEY, CDR2 SMNVEV (reference sequence). The CDR3 contains 15 residues. V was cut by 2 bases and J by 2 bases, with 13 bases left in between.

In nucleotides, the CDR3 is TGCGCCAGCAGCCAAGAGAGCGGGACCTACAATGAGCAGTTCTTC. This translates into CASSQESGTYNEQFF. This chain uses TRBV4-1 with TRBJ2-1, with TRBD2 matching 7 bases. V shed 0 bases and J 2 bases; nucleotides not matched to a gene: 1. The CDR3 has 15 amino acids. Germline loops: CDR1 MGHRA, CDR2 YSYEKL.

V usage is TRBV11-2 and J usage is TRBJ2-3; 11 bases map to TRBD1. CDR1 and CDR2 (germline): SGHAT, FQNNGV. The CDR3 contains 18 residues. With 2 bases clipped from V and 2 bases from J, the junction kept 9 bases outside the gene matches. The DNA of the CDR3 is TGTGCCAGCAGCTTATCCTCCGGGACAGGGGGGACCACAGATACGCAGTATTTT. It yields the protein CASSLSSGTGGTTDTQYF.

The chain joins TRBV4-2 to TRBJ2-1, with TRBD2 matching 11 bases. This CDR3 is 17 amino acids long. The junction had 9 bases not matched to a gene; V was cut back by 4 bases and J by 4 bases. Germline CDR1 reads LGHNA; CDR2 reads YNFKEQ. CDR3 nucleotides: TGTGCCAGCAGCCCAATAGGGACTAGCGGCATTTACAATGAGCAGTTCTTC. Its translation: CASSPIGTSGIYNEQFF.

The chain combines TRBV5-1 with TRBJ2-1; no firm D call. This CDR3 contains 14 residues. Trimming cost V 0 bases and J 7 bases, with 11 bases left between them. CDR1 SGHRS and CDR2 YFSETQ come from the germline V gene. As DNA, the CDR3 is TGCGCCAGCAGCTTGGCTTTTTGGGGAAATGAGCAGTTCTTC. This translates into CASSLAFWGNEQFF.

This sequence joins TRBV15 and TRBJ1-1; D unresolved. The V end lost 0 bases, the J end lost 5 bases, and 10 bases lay between the germline ends. This CDR3 has 14 amino acids. Germline V CDR1 and CDR2: LNHNV, YYDKDF (reference sequence). CDR3 region: CATSRDLAGTEAFF. For the CDR3, the DNA is TGTGCCACCAGCAGAGATCTAGCGGGAACTGAAGCTTTCTTT.

This clone has just a few counts. V gene TRBV7-9 combines with J gene TRBJ1-6; D uncertain. Trimming removed 1 base at V and 9 bases at J, with 7 bases between. From germline, CDR1 is SEHNR and CDR2 FQNEAQ (reference sequence). CDR3 length equals 13 residues. This CDR3 reads CASSLDRFSPLHF. The DNA for the CDR3 is TGTGCCAGCAGCTTAGACAGATTTTCACCCCTCCACTTT.

The chain couples TRBV29-1 to TRBJ1-4; D not certain. CDR1 is SQVTM and CDR2 is ANQGSEA in the germline V gene. The V end was cut by 0 bases, the J end by 1 base, with 9 bases between. The length of the CDR3 is 15 residues. CDR3 amino acids: CSVEDFEGTNEKLFF. As DNA, the CDR3 is TGCAGCGTTGAAGATTTCGAGGGAACTAATGAAAAACTGTTTTTT.

The genes are TRBV5-1 and TRBJ1-2, with D maybe TRBD1 (5 bases). Germline assignment: CDR1 SGHRS and CDR2 YFSETQ. Trimming removed 4 bases at V and 2 bases at J, with 18 bases between. The CDR3 is 16 amino acids. CDR3 amino acids: CASSTSGGGANYGYTF. CDR3 sequence (DNA): TGCGCCAGCAGCACCTCGGGCGGTGGGGCCAACTATGGCTACACCTTC.

The chain uses TRBV5-1 and TRBJ1-1; no reliable D call. The CDR3 loop spans 14 amino acids. Germline CDR1 reads SGHRS; CDR2 reads YFSETQ. The ends were cut back, 1 base at V and 2 bases at J, with 9 bases in the middle. Here the CDR3 DNA reads TGCGCCAGCAGCTTGTCGGCAGCCAACACTGAAGCTTTCTTT. It codes for CASSLSAANTEAFF.

This clone was counted a few times. This chain joins TRBV5-6 and TRBJ2-5; 8 nucleotides agree with TRBD2. The trim removed 2 bases at V and 7 bases at J, leaving 1 base unmatched. This CDR3 has 12 residues. Germline CDR1 reads SGHDT; CDR2 reads YYEEEE. DNA for the CDR3: TGTGCCAGCAGCTTTACTAGCGGGACCCAGTACTTC. It translates to CASSFTSGTQYF.